Below, one T cell receptor beta chain is given with its context. The data were taken from a study of blood T cell repertoires in COVID-19. Across the study: COVID-19 samples, acute and convalescent, were from the United States, Italy and Spain. Nucleic acid was either cDNA or gDNA, and it came from T cells, B-cell-depleted T cells, or PBMCs.

Germline-derived CDR1 and CDR2 are LNHNV and YYDKDF (reference sequence). This CDR3 comprises 17 residues. Unmatched junction bases numbered 9, after V lost 0 bases and J lost 4 bases. Authors' analysis steps: Amplification of reference gene primers provided the estimated nucleated cell counts. Produced via immunoSEQ multiplex PCR; TCRdb's table is partial and in-frame only. That table gives V, J and clone size, and the DNA gave D and trimming. Counted here are hundreds of thousands of clones, 82% occurring once; the ten biggest clones make up roughly an eighth. The V call is TRBV15, the J call TRBJ2-1; 7 positions agree with TRBD2. The clonotype originates from an older woman with active or convalescent COVID-19. The sequenced material came from peripheral blood. The CDR3 here is CATSRDRERGAYNEQFF. The CDR3, as DNA: TGTGCCACCAGCAGAGATCGCGAGCGGGGAGCATACAATGAGCAGTTCTTC. The whole variable domain, remainder taken from reference TRBV15 and TRBJ2-1, is DAMVIQNPRYQVTQFGKPVTLSCSQTLNHNVMYWYQQKSSQAPKLLFHYYDKDFNNEADTPDNFQSRRPNTSFCFLDIRSPGLGDTAMYLCATSRDRERGAYNEQFFGPGTRLTVL.